This T cell receptor (beta chain) was observed in a study of T-cell memory formation after mild COVID-19 (dated by TCRdb to the early 2020s). Describing the broader study: TCR sequence clusters from the two donors were found to be largely donor specific. The cohort comprised two young, previously healthy adult volunteers, one female and one male. In a couple of donors, T-cell clones that expanded and contracted after mild COVID-19 were tracked by sequencing TCRalpha and TCRbeta repertoires over time.

These reads were obtained on an Illumina NovaSeq 6000. TCRalpha and TCRbeta cDNA libraries were constructed by 5'RACE with constant-segment primers, with sample barcodes and unique molecular identifiers being introduced. RNA was extracted from every sample with Trizol reagent. Library amplification was performed in two PCR steps, and a second sample barcode and Illumina TruSeq adapters were introduced in the second step. Libraries were sequenced on an Illumina NovaSeq with 2 x 150 bp paired-end reads. Under the source paper's analysis protocol: With migec v1.2.7, reads were demultiplexed and then collapsed into UMI-guided consensus sequences. With mixcr v2.1.11, UMI consensuses were aligned to TRA and TRB V and J templates and assembled into clonotypes. A clonotype was counted as expanded or contracted only when both edgeR and NoisET called the clonotype significant, with the noise models trained on biological replicates. For edgeR calls, the cutoffs were a false discovery rate-adjusted p below 0.01 and a log2 fold-change threshold of 1. As an exploratory analysis of dynamics, PCA with hierarchical clustering was applied to max-normalized trajectories of the 1000 most abundant clonotypes. Separately sequenced CD4+ and CD8+ repertoires were used to assign a CD4 or CD8 phenotype to each responding clone. Clones were called with MiXCR by TCRdb after fastp trimmed the public reads at Q25, and only in-frame beta chains were retained. Each entry merges the rows of one CDR3 protein and shows their most common DNA and genes. The V and J calls and clone size come from TCRdb's table, not from the authors' own analysis. This sample holds a few hundred thousand distinct CDR3 sequences; roughly a fifth were observed only once. The leading ten clones occupy around 21% of the sample.

The investigation overall reported the following: Contracting CD4+ clones were found mainly in CM and EM memory subsets, while CD8+ clones were enriched in EMRA. Some responding clones were detected in pre-infection memory, which suggested that pre-existing cross-reactive memory T cells had joined the SARS-CoV-2 response. Only a couple of mild cases were covered by the study, and larger cohorts that include severe cases with pre-infection samples were considered necessary. The second-wave clones that peaked on day 37 were not confirmed to be SARS-CoV-2 specific. Balanced CD4/CD8 phenotypes were observed for clones contracting from day 15 to 85, whereas a bias towards CD4+ was observed for a second wave of clones expanding from day 15 to 37.

Turning to this clonotype: There is no known antigen for this receptor. No qualities accompany the bases; no much larger clone lies one base away.

V sheds 6 bases and J sheds 0 bases, leaving 14 bases between their ends. Inclusive of the bounding cysteine and phenylalanine, the CDR3 is 15 residues long. The kept DNA is CDR3 alone, 45 bases in frame from the first base. PBMCs were isolated by Ficoll-Paque density gradient centrifugation. This clonotype was sampled from a young man who had mild COVID-19 (a few samples of this study predate the infection). The sample titles of this study are shuffled in the database, so cell type and time point are left out; the donor was told from shared clones. Sequenced sample: PBMCs or a T cell subset sorted from them (not recorded which). The rearrangement combines TRBV12-3 or TRBV12-4 with TRBJ1-1, and TRBD1 may be the D gene, going by 5 matching bases. The DNA is TGTGCCAGCAGGGGGATGCCACAGGTGAACACTGAAGCTTTCTTT. Translated, it reads CASRGMPQVNTEAFF.